These T cell receptor beta chains were read from a single sample in a study of OX40 agonist ivuxolimab in advanced cancers. The method was immunoSEQ multiplex PCR; TCRdb's version includes in-frame clones alone and lacks a portion of them. The table has tens of thousands of clones, over 80% seen once. The sample in question was CD4+ or CD8+ T cells sorted from blood, obtained in a trial of the OX40 agonist ivuxolimab. Source of these receptors: an adult with an advanced solid tumor such as melanoma, head and neck, liver or kidney cancer. CDR3s include the opening cysteine and the closing phenylalanine or tryptophan. Fields, in order: clone size, J gene, V gene, D gene, CDR3 protein, CDR3 DNA. D genes are given only for firm matches. Clone size, where shown, is once, few, many, or a class for clones that have expanded.

size: -; J: TRBJ1-1; V: TRBV5-1; D: -; CDR3: CASSSGGGYTEAFF; DNA: TGCGCCAGCAGCTCGGGGGGTGGGTACACTGAAGCTTTCTTT
size: -; J: TRBJ2-5; V: TRBV30; D: TRBD2; CDR3: CAWTGTSGPTQYF; DNA: TGTGCCTGGACCGGGACTAGCGGCCCGACCCAGTACTTC
size: -; J: TRBJ2-2; V: TRBV5-4; D: -; CDR3: CASSSGSSIGELFF; DNA: TGTGCCAGCAGTTCAGGGAGTAGTATCGGGGAGCTGTTTTTT
size: -; J: TRBJ2-5; V: TRBV5-4; D: -; CDR3: CASSLGATQYF; DNA: TGTGCCAGCAGCTTGGGGGCGACCCAGTACTTC
size: -; J: TRBJ2-5; V: TRBV25-1; D: -; CDR3: CASSLKETQYF; DNA: TGTGCCAGCAGTTTGAAAGAGACCCAGTACTTC
size: -; J: TRBJ1-5; V: TRBV23-1; D: -; CDR3: CASSQSGGPCNQPQHF; DNA: TGCGCCAGCAGTCAATCAGGGGGTCCTTGCAATCAGCCCCAGCATTTT
size: -; J: TRBJ2-7; V: TRBV19; D: -; CDR3: CASSIGRGYEQYF; DNA: TGTGCCAGTAGTATCGGCAGGGGCTACGAGCAGTACTTC
size: -; J: TRBJ2-1; V: TRBV6-6; D: TRBD2; CDR3: CASSYSLAGGQGEQFF; DNA: TGTGCCAGCAGTTACTCGCTAGCGGGAGGCCAGGGTGAGCAGTTCTTC
size: -; J: TRBJ1-2; V: TRBV28; D: -; CDR3: CASSRRLAGYTF; DNA: TGTGCCAGCTCTCGCCGGCTTGCTGGCTACACCTTC
size: -; J: TRBJ2-5; V: TRBV4-2; D: -; CDR3: CASSQSHRLGETQYF; DNA: TGTGCCAGCAGCCAAAGTCACAGGCTGGGGGAGACCCAGTACTTC
size: -; J: TRBJ2-1; V: TRBV7-9; D: TRBD2; CDR3: CASSFNTGLDSSYNEQFF; DNA: TGTGCCAGCAGCTTCAATACAGGACTAGACAGCTCCTACAATGAGCAGTTCTTC
size: -; J: TRBJ2-5; V: TRBV7-8; D: -; CDR3: CASSFTGRGREETQYF; DNA: TGTGCCAGCAGCTTTACAGGGAGGGGTCGGGAAGAGACCCAGTACTTC
size: -; J: TRBJ1-5; V: TRBV28; D: -; CDR3: CASSTPGEGAGQPQHF; DNA: TGTGCCAGCAGCACACCTGGTGAGGGTGCCGGTCAGCCCCAGCATTTT
size: -; J: TRBJ1-5; V: TRBV27; D: TRBD1; CDR3: CASRRTGGFNQPQHF; DNA: TGTGCCAGCAGGAGGACAGGGGGCTTCAATCAGCCCCAGCATTTT
size: -; J: TRBJ2-3; V: TRBV6-1; D: -; CDR3: CASILDRSTDTQYF; DNA: TGTGCCAGCATCCTCGACAGGAGCACAGATACGCAGTATTTT
size: -; J: TRBJ1-2; V: TRBV7-8; D: -; CDR3: CASSPGRANYGYTF; DNA: TGTGCCAGCAGCCCAGGACGGGCTAACTATGGCTACACCTTC
size: -; J: TRBJ2-7; V: TRBV30; D: -; CDR3: CAWSVQWYEQYF; DNA: TGTGCCTGGAGTGTCCAATGGTACGAGCAGTACTTC
size: -; J: TRBJ2-1; V: TRBV4-2; D: TRBD1; CDR3: CASSQGPGTGTVNEQFF; DNA: TGTGCCAGCAGCCAAGGCCCCGGGACAGGGACAGTCAATGAGCAGTTCTTC
size: -; J: TRBJ1-4; V: TRBV7-9; D: -; CDR3: CASSPYSNEKLFF; DNA: TGTGCCAGCAGCCCCTACAGTAATGAAAAACTGTTTTTT
size: -; J: TRBJ2-3; V: TRBV5-1; D: TRBD2; CDR3: CASSLGLAGLTSTDTQYF; DNA: TGCGCCAGCAGCTTGGGCCTAGCGGGACTTACTAGCACAGATACGCAGTATTTT
size: once; J: TRBJ2-3; V: TRBV29-1; D: TRBD2; CDR3: CSVELAGGTSSTDTQYF; DNA: TGCAGCGTTGAATTAGCGGGGGGTACCTCTAGCACAGATACGCAGTATTTT
size: -; J: TRBJ2-7; V: TRBV14; D: -; CDR3: CASSQGPWEQYF; DNA: TGTGCCAGCAGCCAAGGCCCGTGGGAGCAGTACTTC
size: -; J: TRBJ1-1; V: TRBV19; D: TRBD1; CDR3: CASSIGGQDYFFGEAFF; DNA: TGTGCCAGTAGTATAGGGGGACAGGATTATTTTTTTGGTGAAGCTTTCTTT
size: -; J: TRBJ2-7; V: TRBV5-4; D: -; CDR3: CASSLAGGSKYEQYF; DNA: TGTGCCAGCAGCTTGGCTGGTGGATCTAAGTACGAGCAGTACTTC
size: -; J: TRBJ2-2; V: TRBV2; D: TRBD2; CDR3: CASTRTSGSLIGELFF; DNA: TGTGCCAGCACCCGGACTAGCGGGAGTTTGATCGGGGAGCTGTTTTTT
size: -; J: TRBJ2-3; V: TRBV2; D: -; CDR3: CASLGGTDTQYF; DNA: TGTGCCAGCCTTGGGGGGACAGATACGCAGTATTTT
size: -; J: TRBJ2-5; V: TRBV6-1; D: -; CDR3: CASGGYPETQYF; DNA: TGTGCCAGCGGAGGCTACCCGGAGACCCAGTACTTC
size: -; J: TRBJ2-4; V: TRBV6-6; D: TRBD2; CDR3: CASSYPGLAGVNIQYF; DNA: TGTGCCAGCAGTTACCCTGGACTAGCGGGAGTGAACATTCAGTACTTC